The clone carrying this TCR beta chain was counted only a few times. Its cognate antigen is unknown. The CDR3 spans 14 residues. V trimming: 1 base; J trimming: 6 bases; junction bases outside the gene matches: 4. The germline CDR1 and CDR2 sequences are LGHNA and YSLEER. Every bit of the isolated RNA underwent reverse transcription, so sequencing read expressed TCRB transcripts. TCRdb keeps only in-frame clones here, not all; method: immunoSEQ multiplex PCR. The table lists fewer than 150,000 clones, roughly 7.2% of them singletons. The data were obtained in a study of beta chain features in type 1 diabetes. Study-level information: Across the samples, roughly 98,000,000 sorted cells were examined in total.

Sorting that relied on CD45RO/CCR7/CD25/CD127/CD95/CD27 yielded CD4+ naive, central memory, regulatory and stem cell-like memory cells. Study-wide results and caveats: More deletions and fewer insertions at VDJ junctions were found in patients with type 1 diabetes.

The V call is TRBV4-3, the J call TRBJ2-3; TRBD2 matches at 7 bases. Sequenced material: central memory CD4+ T cells from blood. This TCR derives from a woman in her 30s in good health. The CDR3 reads CASSQVFGRDTQYF. The CDR3 bases are TGCGCCAGCAGCCAAGTTTTCGGGAGGGATACGCAGTATTTT.